A selection of T cell receptor beta chains follows, all from one sample in a study of cytomegalovirus exposure and HLA in healthy donors. Only in-frame clones appear in the TCRdb table, and some are missing; sequencing was by immunoSEQ multiplex PCR. The data show about 130,000 clones, with roughly 85% seen just once and approximately 1.1% held by the top ten. Sequenced material: PBMCs. The receptors originated from a boy aged 10-17 years in good health and CMV-seronegative. Each CDR3 is given with its conserved first and last residue. Fields, in order: J gene, V gene, D gene, clone size, CDR3 DNA, CDR3 protein. A D gene is named only where the DNA matches it firmly. Clone size is given for some rows only: seen once, a few or many times, or a class if the clone is expanded.

J: TRBJ2-7
V: TRBV30
D: TRBD2
size: NA
DNA: TGTGCCCGGAGGCCAACTAGCGGGAGGGCCGGCGAGCAGTACTTC
CDR3: CARRPTSGRAGEQYF

J: TRBJ1-4
V: TRBV19
D: NA
size: NA
DNA: TGTGCCAGTAGTACCCGAAAGCTGAATGAAAAACTGTTTTTT
CDR3: CASSTRKLNEKLFF

J: TRBJ2-1
V: TRBV27
D: TRBD1
size: NA
DNA: TGTGCCAGCAGGAGACAGGGGGCTTCCTACAATGAGCAGTTCTTC
CDR3: CASRRQGASYNEQFF

J: TRBJ2-1
V: TRBV6-1
D: NA
size: NA
DNA: TGTGCCAGCAGTGAAAGTGGGGAGATCGCGGCGGGTGAGCAGTTCTTC
CDR3: CASSESGEIAAGEQFF

J: TRBJ2-7
V: TRBV27
D: TRBD1
size: once
DNA: TGTGCCAGCTGGGCCGGGACAGGGGGCCCGGGGGCCGAGCAGTACTTC
CDR3: CASWAGTGGPGAEQYF

J: TRBJ1-5
V: TRBV28
D: NA
size: NA
DNA: TGTGCCAGCAGTTTATCCCTCGGAGGGGATAGCAATCAGCCCCAGCATTTT
CDR3: CASSLSLGGDSNQPQHF

J: TRBJ1-1
V: TRBV7-2
D: NA
size: NA
DNA: TGTGCCAGCAGCGCCGGACGGGGGAACACTGAAGCTTTCTTT
CDR3: CASSAGRGNTEAFF

J: TRBJ1-1
V: TRBV5-1
D: TRBD1
size: NA
DNA: TGCGCCAGCAGCTTAGGGACAGCGATCACTGAAGCTTTCTTT
CDR3: CASSLGTAITEAFF

J: TRBJ1-4
V: TRBV5-1
D: TRBD1
size: NA
DNA: TGCGCCAGCAGCCCCAGGTCCAGGGGGCGGCACGACGAAAAACTGTTTTTT
CDR3: CASSPRSRGRHDEKLFF

J: TRBJ1-1
V: TRBV5-8
D: NA
size: NA
DNA: TGTGCCAGCAGCCAGGGGTTCCGAACTGAAGCTTTCTTT
CDR3: CASSQGFRTEAFF

J: TRBJ1-5
V: TRBV7-3
D: TRBD1
size: NA
DNA: TGTGCCAGCAGCTTTACCAGCGGGACAGGGATAGTATATAGCAATCAGCCCCAGCATTTT
CDR3: CASSFTSGTGIVYSNQPQHF

J: TRBJ1-2
V: TRBV10-3
D: TRBD1
size: NA
DNA: TGTGCCATCAGTACTGGGACAGGGGGTGGCTACACCTTC
CDR3: CAISTGTGGGYTF

J: TRBJ1-2
V: TRBV6-5
D: NA
size: NA
DNA: TGTGCCAGCAGTGACAGCATCTCCTATGGCTACACCTTC
CDR3: CASSDSISYGYTF

J: TRBJ2-5
V: TRBV5-6
D: NA
size: NA
DNA: TGTGCCAGCAGCTTGGCAGGGGAGCGAGAGACCCAGTACTTC
CDR3: CASSLAGERETQYF

J: TRBJ2-7
V: TRBV6-1
D: NA
size: NA
DNA: TGTGCCTATGAGACAGGACCGTACGAGCAGTACTTC
CDR3: CAYETGPYEQYF

J: TRBJ2-5
V: TRBV12-5
D: NA
size: NA
DNA: TGTGCTAGTGCCCTGGGGGCCCCACTAGGGGAGACCCAGTACTTC
CDR3: CASALGAPLGETQYF

J: TRBJ2-7
V: TRBV7-9
D: NA
size: NA
DNA: TGTGCCAGCAGCTTCGGGGCGGGGGAGCAGTACTTC
CDR3: CASSFGAGEQYF